This TCR beta chain emerged from a study of CXCR3-negative and CXCR3-positive naive CD8 T cells. Study-level results: TRB CDR3s were more hydrophobic in CXCR3-positive than in CXCR3-negative naive cells.

Through 5' RACE with UMI labels, the TRB cDNA libraries were prepared. TCRdb re-called the 5' RACE reads and catalogs CDR3 proteins one per entry, DNA excluded. The repertoire table contains fewer than 140,000 distinct CDR3 sequences. This CDR3 comprises 18 residues. The germline V gene has CDR1 SEHNR and CDR2 FQNEAQ (reference sequence). As to this clonotype: Its antigen is not identified.

Sequencing was done on a sample of naive CXCR3+ CD8+ T cells from blood. Regarding subset: CD45RO-CCR7+CD27+CD95- naive CD8+ T cells expressing CXCR3 (TNR3+). The rearrangement uses TRBV7-9 and TRBJ2-4; TCRdb reports TRBD2, a call that lacks DNA to check it against. This sequence was found in a human donor in good health. Some clones in this sample may be carry-over from other donors' samples. The CDR3: CASSDKIGLAGHKNIQYF.